A selection of T cell receptor beta chains follows, all from one sample in a study of circulating and synovial CD4+ cells in juvenile arthritis. Libraries were prepared by immunoSEQ multiplex PCR; TCRdb keeps only in-frame clonotypes and omits some of them. This table holds about 34,000 clones, 95% to 96% found once. Sequencing was done on a sample of CD4+ T cells from blood. These receptors were taken from a human donor with juvenile idiopathic arthritis. Both conserved end residues are part of each CDR3. The D gene is left open where the match is weak. Only some rows state a clone size, as once, few, many or a class for expanded clones.

D gene	clone size	V gene	J gene	CDR3 DNA	CDR3 protein
TRBD1	NA	TRBV6-1	TRBJ1-2	TGTGCCAGCAGGGCCCTGGACAGGGGAAACTATGGCTACACCTTC	CASRALDRGNYGYTF
NA	NA	TRBV5-1	TRBJ1-5	TGCGCCAGCAGCCCGGGGGGCCCAACCGCGCAGCCCCAGCATTTT	CASSPGGPTAQPQHF
TRBD1	NA	TRBV27	TRBJ1-4	TGTGCCAGCAGTCCTGACAGGGCTAGTGAAAAACTGTTTTTT	CASSPDRASEKLFF
TRBD1	NA	TRBV7-2	TRBJ1-2	TGTGCCAGCAGACGGACAGGGGAGGTCGGCTACACCTTC	CASRRTGEVGYTF
TRBD2	NA	TRBV6-1	TRBJ2-5	TGTGCCAGCAGTGATCGTCCTGGCGGGAGGGTCGGGGAGACCCAGTACTTC	CASSDRPGGRVGETQYF
NA	NA	TRBV9	TRBJ2-7	TGTGCCAGCAGCGGCATGGACAGAACCTACGAGCAGTACTTC	CASSGMDRTYEQYF
TRBD2	NA	TRBV4-1	TRBJ2-3	TGCGCCAGCAGCCTCGGGGGGGCCGGTACAGATACGCAGTATTTT	CASSLGGAGTDTQYF
NA	NA	TRBV19	TRBJ2-3	TGTGCCAGTTCGGCGGCAGATACGCAGTATTTT	CASSAADTQYF
TRBD2	NA	TRBV6-5	TRBJ2-5	TGTGCCAGCGTCGGACTAGCGGAGGGGGAGACCCAGTACTTC	CASVGLAEGETQYF
NA	few	TRBV6-5	TRBJ1-3	TGTGCCAGCAGTTACTCGGGCGGGAATTTT	CASSYSGGNF
NA	NA	TRBV29-1	TRBJ2-3	TGCAGCGTTGGGGCAGGGTGGCCCACAGATACGCAGTATTTT	CSVGAGWPTDTQYF
TRBD1	NA	TRBV28	TRBJ1-3	TGTGCCAGCAGTTTCCTCACAGGGGGCGGGAAAGACACCATATATTTT	CASSFLTGGGKDTIYF
TRBD2	NA	TRBV7-2	TRBJ2-7	TGTGCCAGCAGCTCCTTTAGCGGGGGGCAGTCCTACGAGCAGTACTTC	CASSSFSGGQSYEQYF
NA	NA	TRBV9	TRBJ2-3	TGTGCCAGCAGCGTAGTTGGTAGCACCACAGATACGCAGTATTTT	CASSVVGSTTDTQYF
NA	NA	TRBV18	TRBJ2-7	TGTGCCAGCTCACCTCTAGTAAGCTCCTACGAGCAGTACTTC	CASSPLVSSYEQYF
TRBD2	NA	TRBV5-1	TRBJ2-5	TGCGCCAGCAGCCCCGGGCCGGGGGGGGCACAAGAGACCCAGTACTTC	CASSPGPGGAQETQYF
NA	NA	TRBV11-3	TRBJ2-7	TGTGCCAGCAGCTCGGGGGGCCCCTACGAGCAGTACTTC	CASSSGGPYEQYF
NA	once	TRBV30	TRBJ1-6	TGTGCCTGGAGTACAGGGAACAATTCCCCCCTCCACTTT	CAWSTGNNSPLHF
TRBD1	NA	TRBV7-3	TRBJ1-2	TGTGCCAGTCGAACCGACAGGGATGGCTATGGCTACACCTTC	CASRTDRDGYGYTF
NA	once	TRBV5-8	TRBJ1-6	TGTGCCAGCAGCCCGGGGGACTCACCCCTCCACTTT	CASSPGDSPLHF
NA	NA	TRBV6-1	TRBJ1-2	TGTGCCAGCAGTGCAGGCGCCCGCTACACCTTC	CASSAGARYTF
TRBD1	once	TRBV5-1	TRBJ1-2	TGCGCCAGCAGCTTTACGGACAGGGGGAATGGCTACACCTTC	CASSFTDRGNGYTF
NA	once	TRBV5-8	TRBJ2-2	TGTGCCAGCAGCTCCAGGGGTTCGAACACCGGGGAGCTGTTTTTT	CASSSRGSNTGELFF
TRBD1	NA	TRBV5-1	TRBJ1-5	TGCGCCAGCAGTCCCGGGACAGGGCCCAATCAGCCCCAGCATTTT	CASSPGTGPNQPQHF
TRBD2	NA	TRBV9	TRBJ2-1	TGTGCCAGCAGCGTAGCCGTGGGTACTAGCGTTGGTGAGCAGTTCTTC	CASSVAVGTSVGEQFF
TRBD1	NA	TRBV27	TRBJ1-4	TGTGCCAGCAGACTACAGGGGGCAGCTAATGAAAAACTGTTTTTT	CASRLQGAANEKLFF
NA	NA	TRBV18	TRBJ1-3	TGTGCCAGCTCACCGGGTATTTTGGGGAGCTCTGGAAACACCATATATTTT	CASSPGILGSSGNTIYF
TRBD1	NA	TRBV5-5	TRBJ2-7	TGTGCCAGCAGCGGGACCCTGGGACAGTCTAGGTACGAGCAGTACTTC	CASSGTLGQSRYEQYF
NA	NA	TRBV7-2	TRBJ2-7	TGTGCCAGCAGCTTAGCGAGGGCTAGCGCCGCCTACGAGCAGTACTTC	CASSLARASAAYEQYF
TRBD1	NA	TRBV4-2	TRBJ2-7	TGTGCCAGCAGCCTCGGGACAGAAACATCCTACGAGCAGTACTTC	CASSLGTETSYEQYF
TRBD1	NA	TRBV28	TRBJ2-6	TGTGCCAGCAGTTTATTTGGACAGGGATCTAGTGGGGCCAACGTCCTGACTTTC	CASSLFGQGSSGANVLTF
TRBD2	NA	TRBV10-3	TRBJ2-7	TGTGCCATCTCCCCCAGGGACTACCACGAGCAGTACTTC	CAISPRDYHEQYF
NA	NA	TRBV5-8	TRBJ1-2	TGTGCCAGCATCAGGACAGCCAACTATGGCTACACCTTC	CASIRTANYGYTF
NA	NA	TRBV30	TRBJ1-1	TGTGCCGGGGCGGCGGGGTCAGGCACTGAAGCTTTCTTT	CAGAAGSGTEAFF
TRBD1	once	TRBV30	TRBJ2-2	TGTGCCTGGGCAGGGGGATTCGACACCGGGGAGCTGTTTTTT	CAWAGGFDTGELFF
NA	NA	TRBV6-5	TRBJ1-3	TGTGCCAGCAGTTGGGGCAGGGGTTCTGGAAACACCATATATTTT	CASSWGRGSGNTIYF
NA	NA	TRBV6-5	TRBJ2-2	TGTGCCAGCAGAGGTCGCGGGCCGAACACCGGGGAGCTGTTTTTT	CASRGRGPNTGELFF
TRBD1	NA	TRBV28	TRBJ2-7	TGTGCCAGCAGCCCGGGACAGGGGGTCTACGAGCAGTACTTC	CASSPGQGVYEQYF
NA	NA	TRBV7-6	TRBJ2-5	TGTGCCAGCAGCTTTGGGGGGTCGGAGACCCAGTACTTC	CASSFGGSETQYF
NA	NA	TRBV29-1	TRBJ2-3	TGCAGCGTTGACGCGACCGGGACTTACACAGATACGCAGTATTTT	CSVDATGTYTDTQYF
NA	few	TRBV18	TRBJ2-7	TGTGCCAGCTCACCGGCTAGCACTTACGAGCAGTACTTC	CASSPASTYEQYF
NA	NA	TRBV28	TRBJ2-7	TGTGCCAGCAGGCGCGGGGTAAGCTCCTACGAGCAGTACTTC	CASRRGVSSYEQYF
NA	NA	TRBV15	TRBJ1-2	TGTGCCACCAGCACCGCTGGGGGCATCGCTGGCTACACCTTC	CATSTAGGIAGYTF
NA	NA	TRBV6-1	TRBJ1-2	TGTGCCAGCAGTGAATCTCCGAGGGGCTACACCTTC	CASSESPRGYTF
NA	NA	TRBV6-5	TRBJ2-7	TGTGCCAGCAGTTCCTCTCCGGGCCTTGACAGCTACGAGCAGTACTTC	CASSSSPGLDSYEQYF
TRBD1	NA	TRBV6-6	TRBJ1-1	TGTGCCAGCAGTAGCGGACAGGTGACTGAAGCTTTCTTT	CASSSGQVTEAFF
NA	once	TRBV5-4	TRBJ1-1	TGTGCCAGCAGCTTCCGTGGCAGTAAGTTCACTGAAGCTTTCTTT	CASSFRGSKFTEAFF